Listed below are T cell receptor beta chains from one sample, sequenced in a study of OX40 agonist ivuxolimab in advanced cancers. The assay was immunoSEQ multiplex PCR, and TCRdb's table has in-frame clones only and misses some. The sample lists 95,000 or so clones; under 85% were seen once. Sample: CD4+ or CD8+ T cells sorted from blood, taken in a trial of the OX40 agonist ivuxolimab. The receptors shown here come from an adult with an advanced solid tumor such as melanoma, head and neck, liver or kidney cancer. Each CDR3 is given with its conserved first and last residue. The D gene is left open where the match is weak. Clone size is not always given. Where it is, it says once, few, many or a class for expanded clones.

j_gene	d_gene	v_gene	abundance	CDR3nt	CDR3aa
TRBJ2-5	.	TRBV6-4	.	TGTGCCAGCATTGGGACCGTGTACCAAGAGACCCAGTACTTC	CASIGTVYQETQYF
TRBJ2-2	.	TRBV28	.	TGTGCCAGCACCAAGACTATTATTAGCACCGGGGAGCTGTTTTTT	CASTKTIISTGELFF
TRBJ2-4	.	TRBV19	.	TGTGCCAGTAGTATAGCGGCGACAGTAAACATTCAGTACTTC	CASSIAATVNIQYF
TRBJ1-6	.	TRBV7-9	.	TGTGCCAGCACCGGTATCATGGGAAATTCACCCCTCCACTTT	CASTGIMGNSPLHF
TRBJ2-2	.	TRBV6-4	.	TGTGCCAGCAGTCAGGGAGTGGACACCGGGGAGCTGTTTTTT	CASSQGVDTGELFF
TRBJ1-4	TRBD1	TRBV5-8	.	TGTGCCAGCAGCCGACAGGGGAGAGAGTTCGAAAAACTGTTTTTT	CASSRQGREFEKLFF
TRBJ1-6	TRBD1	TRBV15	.	TGTGCCACCAGCGGAACTACGACAGGGTATAATTCACCCCTCCACTTT	CATSGTTTGYNSPLHF
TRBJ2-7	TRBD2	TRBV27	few	TGTGCCAGCATCTCATGGGCATCCGGACTAGGGGAGCAGTACTTC	CASISWASGLGEQYF
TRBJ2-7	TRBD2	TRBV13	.	TGTGCCAGCAGCTTAGGACTAGCGCTCGAGCAGTACTTC	CASSLGLALEQYF
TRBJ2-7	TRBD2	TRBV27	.	TGTGCCAGCAGTTTAAAGGCCACTAGCGCCCGACAGTACTTC	CASSLKATSARQYF
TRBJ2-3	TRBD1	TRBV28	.	TGTGCCAGCAGTTTAAGTCTCGGGACAGGGACCACAGATACGCAGTATTTT	CASSLSLGTGTTDTQYF
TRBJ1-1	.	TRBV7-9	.	TGTGCCAGCAGCTTTGGAACCGGGGACACTGAAGCTTTCTTT	CASSFGTGDTEAFF
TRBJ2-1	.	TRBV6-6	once	TGTGCCAGCAGTTACCGGGCCAATGAGCAGTTCTTC	CASSYRANEQFF
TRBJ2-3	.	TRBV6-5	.	TGTGCCAGCCACCGGGGTGGACGCGTGACAGATACGCAGTATTTT	CASHRGGRVTDTQYF
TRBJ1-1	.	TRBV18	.	TGTGCCAGCTCAGCCGGGGGGCAAACTGAAGCTTTCTTT	CASSAGGQTEAFF
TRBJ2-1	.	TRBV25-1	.	TGTGCCAGCAGTGAATCTGGGGGGCTAAGGTACAATGAGCAGTTCTTC	CASSESGGLRYNEQFF
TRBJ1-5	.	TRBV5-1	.	TGCGCCAGCAGCCTTGGTATAACGGGTACCGATGGCAATCAGCCCCAGCATTTT	CASSLGITGTDGNQPQHF
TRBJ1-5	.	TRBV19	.	TGTGCCAGTAGCCTGGGGGTGGTAGTGAGGAACAATCAGCCCCAGCATTTT	CASSLGVVVRNNQPQHF
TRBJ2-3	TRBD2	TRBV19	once	TGTGCCAGTAGTAAGCGACTAGCCACAGATACGCAGTATTTT	CASSKRLATDTQYF
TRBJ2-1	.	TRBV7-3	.	TGTGCCAGCAGCTCCCCCGAGGGGGAGCAGTTCTTC	CASSSPEGEQFF
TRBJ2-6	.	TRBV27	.	TGTGCCAGCAGTTTATTCCCAGACAGCATAGGTACTGGGGCCAACGTCCTGACTTTC	CASSLFPDSIGTGANVLTF
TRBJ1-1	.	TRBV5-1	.	TGCGCCAGCAGCTTGGAGGAGGGGATGAACACTGAAGCTTTCTTT	CASSLEEGMNTEAFF
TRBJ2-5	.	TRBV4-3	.	TGCGCCAGCAGCCCAAGAGTGGGGTTAGCAGAGACCCAGTACTTC	CASSPRVGLAETQYF
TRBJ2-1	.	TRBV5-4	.	TGTGCCAGCAGTCTTGGGGGGGGACAAGGGGATGAGCAGTTCTTC	CASSLGGGQGDEQFF
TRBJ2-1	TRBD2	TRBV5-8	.	TGTGCCAGCTCTCGACTAGCGGGAGGGGATGAGCAGTTCTTC	CASSRLAGGDEQFF
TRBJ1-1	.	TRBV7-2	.	TGTGCCAGCAGCTTAGTTGGGGGAACGGGTACTGAAGCTTTCTTT	CASSLVGGTGTEAFF
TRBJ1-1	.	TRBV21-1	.	TGTGCCAGCAGCAGACTCCGGACAGGGACTGAAGCTTTCTTT	CASSRLRTGTEAFF
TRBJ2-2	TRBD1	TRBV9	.	TGTGCCAGCAGCGTACCGAGGACAGGGCCTAACACCGGGGAGCTGTTTTTT	CASSVPRTGPNTGELFF
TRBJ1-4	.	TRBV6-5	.	TGTGCCAGCAGTCTAGGAGACCCGCGCGTGGAAAAACTGTTTTTT	CASSLGDPRVEKLFF
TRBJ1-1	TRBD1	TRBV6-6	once	TGTGCCAGCAGACCAACCGGGACAGGGATCACTGAAGCTTTCTTT	CASRPTGTGITEAFF
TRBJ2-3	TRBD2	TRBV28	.	TGTGCCAGCAGTTTACGTAGCGGGAGTTTCTATACGCAGTATTTT	CASSLRSGSFYTQYF
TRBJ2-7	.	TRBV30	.	TGTGCCTGGAGACCGGGACACCGACTCTACGAGCAGTACTTC	CAWRPGHRLYEQYF
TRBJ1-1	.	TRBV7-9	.	TGTGCCAGCAGCTTAGGAGGGAATGAAGCTTTCTTT	CASSLGGNEAFF
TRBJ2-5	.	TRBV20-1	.	TGCAGTGCGCTCTGGCAGACCCAGTACTTC	CSALWQTQYF
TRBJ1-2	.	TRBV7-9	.	TGTGCCAGCAGCTTATCCCTCCCTCAGGTTGACTATGGCTACACCTTC	CASSLSLPQVDYGYTF
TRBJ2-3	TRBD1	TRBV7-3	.	TGTGCCAGCAGTCGGGACAGGAGCACAGATACGCAGTATTTT	CASSRDRSTDTQYF
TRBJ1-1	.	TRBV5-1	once	TGCGCCAGCAGCTTAGACAGTGTGGGCACTGAAGCTTTCTTT	CASSLDSVGTEAFF
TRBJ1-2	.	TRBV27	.	TGTGCCAGCAGTTTCGACAGCAACTATGGCTACACCTTC	CASSFDSNYGYTF
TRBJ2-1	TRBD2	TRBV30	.	TGTGCCTGGAGTTTACAGCGGGAGAGGTTCTTC	CAWSLQRERFF
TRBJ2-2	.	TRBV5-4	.	TGTGCCAGCAGCTTGTTAGGGAACACCGGGGAGCTGTTTTTT	CASSLLGNTGELFF
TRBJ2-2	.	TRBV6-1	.	TGTGCCAGCAGTGAAGGTACAACCAACACCGGGGAGCTGTTTTTT	CASSEGTTNTGELFF
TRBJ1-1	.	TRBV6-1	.	TGTGCCAGCAGCTGGGGTGAAATCGCTTTCTTT	CASSWGEIAFF
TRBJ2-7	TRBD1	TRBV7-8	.	TGTGCCAGCAGCCGAGACAGGGGGCTCGGCGAGCAGTACTTC	CASSRDRGLGEQYF